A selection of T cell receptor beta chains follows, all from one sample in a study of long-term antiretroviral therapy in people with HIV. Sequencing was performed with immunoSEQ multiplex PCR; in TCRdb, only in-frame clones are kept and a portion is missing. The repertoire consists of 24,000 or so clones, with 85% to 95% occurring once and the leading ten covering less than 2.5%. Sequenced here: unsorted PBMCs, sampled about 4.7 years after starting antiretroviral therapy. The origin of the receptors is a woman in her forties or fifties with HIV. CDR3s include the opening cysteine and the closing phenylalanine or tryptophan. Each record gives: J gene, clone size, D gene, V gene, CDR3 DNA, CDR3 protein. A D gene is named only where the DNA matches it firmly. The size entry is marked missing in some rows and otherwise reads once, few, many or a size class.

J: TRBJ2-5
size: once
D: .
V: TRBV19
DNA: TGTGCCAGTAGGATGACCACCAGAGGAGAGACCCAGTACTTC
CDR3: CASRMTTRGETQYF

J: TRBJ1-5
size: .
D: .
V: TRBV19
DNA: TGTGCCAGTAGGCGGGCGGGGCAGGGGTCACAGCCCCAGCATTTT
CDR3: CASRRAGQGSQPQHF

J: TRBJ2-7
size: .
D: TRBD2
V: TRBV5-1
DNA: TGCGCCAGCAGCTTAGCGGGAAATACCCTCTACGAGCAGTACTTC
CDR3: CASSLAGNTLYEQYF

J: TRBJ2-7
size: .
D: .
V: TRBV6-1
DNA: TGTGCCAGCAGTGAAGGGATGATTATGGGGGCGGGAGAGCAGTACTTC
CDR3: CASSEGMIMGAGEQYF

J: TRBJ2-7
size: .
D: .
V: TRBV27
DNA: TGTGCCAGCAGCCTACAGGGATCAAGCTACGAGCAGTACTTC
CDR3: CASSLQGSSYEQYF

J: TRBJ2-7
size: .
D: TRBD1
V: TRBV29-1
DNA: TGCAGCGCTAAAGGGGGCGGCTACGAGCAGTACTTC
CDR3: CSAKGGGYEQYF

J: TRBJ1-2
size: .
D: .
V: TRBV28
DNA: TGTGCCAGCAGTCCCCGGACACCTCCGTGGGGCTACACCTTC
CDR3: CASSPRTPPWGYTF

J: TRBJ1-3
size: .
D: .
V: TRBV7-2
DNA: TGTGCCAGCACCCTGCGGGGGGCAAGTAACACCATATATTTT
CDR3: CASTLRGASNTIYF

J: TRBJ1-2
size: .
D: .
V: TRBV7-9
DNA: TGTGCCAGCAGCTTCCCGGCGTCAGATAATGTGATTCACTATGGCTACACCTTC
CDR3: CASSFPASDNVIHYGYTF

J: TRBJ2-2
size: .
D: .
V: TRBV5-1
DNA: TGCGCCAGCAGCTTGGTCGGGGGAGCAAACACCGGGGAGCTGTTTTTT
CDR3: CASSLVGGANTGELFF

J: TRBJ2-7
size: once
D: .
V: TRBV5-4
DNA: TGTGCCAGCAGCTTGGAGGCGGGATCGACGTACGAGCAGTACTTC
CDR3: CASSLEAGSTYEQYF

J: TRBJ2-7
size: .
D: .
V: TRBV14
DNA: TGTGCCAGCAGCCAAGATTGGCGTGAGGGGGCCTACGAGCAGTACTTC
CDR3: CASSQDWREGAYEQYF

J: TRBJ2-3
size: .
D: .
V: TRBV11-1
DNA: TGTGCCAGCAGCCTAAGGTTGGGCCTCACAGATACGCAGTATTTT
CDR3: CASSLRLGLTDTQYF

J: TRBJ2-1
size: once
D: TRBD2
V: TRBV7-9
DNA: TGTGCCAGCAGCGACCGACTAGCGGGAGTCGGGAATGAGCAGTTCTTC
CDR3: CASSDRLAGVGNEQFF

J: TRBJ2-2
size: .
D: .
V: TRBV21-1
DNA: TGTGCCAGCAGCAAATCCTCCCCGGGACTAGAGACGTTCTTGAGGGAGCTGTTTTTT
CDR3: CASSKSSPGLETFLRELFF

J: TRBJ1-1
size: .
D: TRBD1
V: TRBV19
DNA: TGTGCCAGTAGTACCTCGGGACAGGCCCCCCGCGAAGCTTTCTTT
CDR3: CASSTSGQAPREAFF

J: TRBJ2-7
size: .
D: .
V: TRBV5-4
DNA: TGTGCCAGCAGCCTGGGACTCGCCCAGTATGAGCAGTACTTC
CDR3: CASSLGLAQYEQYF

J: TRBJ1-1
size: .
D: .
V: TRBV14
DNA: TGTGCCAGCAGCCAAGAGGGGGCACGGGTAGCTTTCTTT
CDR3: CASSQEGARVAFF

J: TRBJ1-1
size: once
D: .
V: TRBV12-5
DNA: TGTGCTAGTGGTCTGCCCTATCTTGAAGCTTTCTTT
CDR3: CASGLPYLEAFF

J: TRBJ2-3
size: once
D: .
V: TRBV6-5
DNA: TGTGCCAGCAGTTACACACTAGAGAGCACAGATACGCAGTATTTT
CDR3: CASSYTLESTDTQYF

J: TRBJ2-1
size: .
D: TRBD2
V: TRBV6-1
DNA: TGTGCCAGCAGTGAAGCGCGCGGGAGGGCCGTTTATTCCAATGAGCAGTTCTTC
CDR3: CASSEARGRAVYSNEQFF

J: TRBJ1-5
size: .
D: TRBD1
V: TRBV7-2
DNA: TGTGCCAGCAGCCCGGGGACAGGGTATCAGCCCCAGCATTTT
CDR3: CASSPGTGYQPQHF

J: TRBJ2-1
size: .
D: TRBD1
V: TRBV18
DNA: TGTGCCAGCTCAAAACCGGGACAGGGGGGCCACAATGAGCAGTTCTTC
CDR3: CASSKPGQGGHNEQFF

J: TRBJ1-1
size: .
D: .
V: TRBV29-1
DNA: TGCAGCGTGGCTACAACCCAGAACACTGAAGCTTTCTTT
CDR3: CSVATTQNTEAFF

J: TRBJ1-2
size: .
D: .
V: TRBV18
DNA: TGTGCCAGCTCACCACTGGCAGGCCGCTATGGCTACACCTTC
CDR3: CASSPLAGRYGYTF

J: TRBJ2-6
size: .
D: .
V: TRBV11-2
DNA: TGTGCCAGCAGCTTATCTGGGGCCAACGTCCTGACTTTC
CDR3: CASSLSGANVLTF

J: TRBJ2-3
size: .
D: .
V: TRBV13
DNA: TGTGCCAGCAGCTTCGACCGCCAAAATACGCAGTATTTT
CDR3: CASSFDRQNTQYF

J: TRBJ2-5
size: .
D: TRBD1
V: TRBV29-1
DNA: TGCAGCGTTACAGGGGGAGAGACCCAGTACTTC
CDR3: CSVTGGETQYF

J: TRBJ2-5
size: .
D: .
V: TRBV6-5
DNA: TGTGCCAGCAGTTACTCGGTGGCGACCAGGGAGACCCAGTACTTC
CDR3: CASSYSVATRETQYF

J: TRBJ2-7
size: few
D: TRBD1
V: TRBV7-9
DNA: TGTGCCAGCAGTGGACAGGGATCCTACGAGCAGTACTTC
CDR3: CASSGQGSYEQYF

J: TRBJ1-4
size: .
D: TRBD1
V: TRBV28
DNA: TGTGCCAGCAGTTCCGCCTCTTCAGGGGGCTCGGGTGAAAAACTGTTTTTT
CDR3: CASSSASSGGSGEKLFF

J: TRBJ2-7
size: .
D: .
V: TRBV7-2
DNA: TGTGCCAGCAGCTTCTCCTACGAGCAGTACTTC
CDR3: CASSFSYEQYF

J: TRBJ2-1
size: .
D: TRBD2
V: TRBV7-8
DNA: TGTGCCAGCAGCAAAAGCGCGGCGGGAGGGCCGTACAATGAGCAGTTCTTC
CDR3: CASSKSAAGGPYNEQFF